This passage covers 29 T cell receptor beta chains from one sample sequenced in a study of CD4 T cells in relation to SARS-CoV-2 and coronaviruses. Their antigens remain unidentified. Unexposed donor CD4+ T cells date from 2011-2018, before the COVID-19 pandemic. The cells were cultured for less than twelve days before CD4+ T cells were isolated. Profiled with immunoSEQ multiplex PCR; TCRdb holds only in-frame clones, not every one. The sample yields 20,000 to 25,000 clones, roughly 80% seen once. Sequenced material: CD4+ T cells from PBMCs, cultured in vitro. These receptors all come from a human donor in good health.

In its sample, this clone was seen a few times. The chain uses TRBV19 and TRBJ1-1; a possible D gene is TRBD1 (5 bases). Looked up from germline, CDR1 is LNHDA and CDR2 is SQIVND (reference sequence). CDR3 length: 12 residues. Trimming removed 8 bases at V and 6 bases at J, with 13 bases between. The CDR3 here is CASGSGSAEAFF. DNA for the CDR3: TGTGCCAGTGGGTCAGGGAGCGCTGAAGCTTTCTTT.

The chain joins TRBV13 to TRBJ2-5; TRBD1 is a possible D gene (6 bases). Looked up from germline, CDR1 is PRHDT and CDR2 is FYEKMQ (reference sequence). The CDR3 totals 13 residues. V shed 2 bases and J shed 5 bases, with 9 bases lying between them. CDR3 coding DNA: TGTGCCAGCAGCTTATGGGGGCGGGAGACCCAGTACTTC. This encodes CASSLWGRETQYF.

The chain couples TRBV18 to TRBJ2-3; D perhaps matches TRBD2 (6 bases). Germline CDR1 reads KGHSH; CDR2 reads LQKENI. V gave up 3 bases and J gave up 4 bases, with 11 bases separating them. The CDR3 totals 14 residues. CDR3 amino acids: CASSPGGRADTQYF. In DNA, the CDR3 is TGTGCCAGCTCACCCGGAGGGCGCGCAGATACGCAGTATTTT.

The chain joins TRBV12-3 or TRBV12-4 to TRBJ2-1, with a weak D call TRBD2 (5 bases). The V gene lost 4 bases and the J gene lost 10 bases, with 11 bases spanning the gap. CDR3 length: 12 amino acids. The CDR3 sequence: CASSSERKEQFF. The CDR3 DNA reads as TGTGCCAGCAGTTCGGAGCGGAAGGAGCAGTTCTTC.

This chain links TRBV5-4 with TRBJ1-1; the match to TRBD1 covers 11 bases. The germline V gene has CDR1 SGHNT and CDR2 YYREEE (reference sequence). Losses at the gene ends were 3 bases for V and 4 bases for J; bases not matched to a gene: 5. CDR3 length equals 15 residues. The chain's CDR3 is CASSSDRGLGTEAFF. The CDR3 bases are TGTGCCAGCAGCTCGGACAGGGGGCTTGGCACTGAAGCTTTCTTT.

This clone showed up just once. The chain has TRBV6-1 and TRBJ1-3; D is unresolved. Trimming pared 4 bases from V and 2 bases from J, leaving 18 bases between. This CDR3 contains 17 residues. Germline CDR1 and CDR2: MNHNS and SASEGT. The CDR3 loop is CASSGPVIGLAGNTIYF. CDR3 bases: TGTGCCAGCAGTGGTCCAGTGATAGGTCTTGCTGGAAACACCATATATTTT.

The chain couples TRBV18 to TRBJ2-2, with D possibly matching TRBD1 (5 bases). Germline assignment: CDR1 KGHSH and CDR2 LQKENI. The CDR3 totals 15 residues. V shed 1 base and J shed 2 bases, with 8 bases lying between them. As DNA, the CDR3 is TGTGCCAGCTCACCACAGACAGCCAACACCGGGGAGCTGTTTTTT. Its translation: CASSPQTANTGELFF.

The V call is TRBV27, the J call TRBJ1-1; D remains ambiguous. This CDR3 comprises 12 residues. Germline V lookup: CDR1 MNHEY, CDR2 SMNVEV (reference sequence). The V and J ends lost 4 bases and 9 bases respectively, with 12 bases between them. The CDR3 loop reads CASSSAGRQAFF. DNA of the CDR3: TGTGCCAGCAGTTCCGCGGGGAGGCAAGCTTTCTTT.

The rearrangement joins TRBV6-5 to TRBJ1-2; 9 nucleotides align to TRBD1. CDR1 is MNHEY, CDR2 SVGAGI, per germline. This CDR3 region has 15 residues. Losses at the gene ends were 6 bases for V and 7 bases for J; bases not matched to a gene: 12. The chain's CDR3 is CASRLQQGAFGGYTF. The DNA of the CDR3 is TGTGCCAGCAGATTACAACAGGGGGCATTCGGTGGCTACACCTTC.

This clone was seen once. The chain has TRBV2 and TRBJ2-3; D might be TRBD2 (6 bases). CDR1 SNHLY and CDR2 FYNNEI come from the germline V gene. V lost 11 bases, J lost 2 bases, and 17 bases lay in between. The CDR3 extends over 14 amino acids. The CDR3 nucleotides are TGTGCCGGAACGGGAGCCGCTAACACAGATACGCAGTATTTT. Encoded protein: CAGTGAANTDTQYF.

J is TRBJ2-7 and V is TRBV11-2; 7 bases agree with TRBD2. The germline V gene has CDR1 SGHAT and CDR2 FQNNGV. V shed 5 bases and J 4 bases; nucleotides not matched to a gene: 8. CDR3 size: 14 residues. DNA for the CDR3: TGTGCCAGCAGCCGGGGGACTACGGGTTACGAGCAGTACTTC. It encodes CASSRGTTGYEQYF. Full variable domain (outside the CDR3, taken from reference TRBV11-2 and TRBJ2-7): EAGVAQSPRYKIIEKRQSVAFWCNPISGHATLYWYQQILGQGPKLLIQFQNNGVVDDSQLPKDRFSAERLKGVDSTLKIQPAKLEDSAVYLCASSRGTTGYEQYFGPGTRLTVT.

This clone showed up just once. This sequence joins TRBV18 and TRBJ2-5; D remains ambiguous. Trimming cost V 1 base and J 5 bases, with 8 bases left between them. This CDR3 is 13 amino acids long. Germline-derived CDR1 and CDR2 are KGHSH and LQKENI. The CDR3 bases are TGTGCCAGCTCACCACAGTCATCCGAGACCCAGTACTTC. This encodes CASSPQSSETQYF.

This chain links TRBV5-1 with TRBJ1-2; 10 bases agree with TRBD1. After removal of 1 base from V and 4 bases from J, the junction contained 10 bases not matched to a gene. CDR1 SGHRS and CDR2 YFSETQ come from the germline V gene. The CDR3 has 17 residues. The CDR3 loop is CASSLTTTGGNTYGYTF. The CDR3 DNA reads TGCGCCAGCAGCTTGACAACGACAGGGGGCAATACCTATGGCTACACCTTC.

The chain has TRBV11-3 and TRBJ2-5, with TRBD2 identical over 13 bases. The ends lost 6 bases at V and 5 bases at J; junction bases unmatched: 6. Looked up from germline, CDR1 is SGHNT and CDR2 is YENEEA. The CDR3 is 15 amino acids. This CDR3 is CASSWTSGRSETQYF. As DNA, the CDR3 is TGTGCCAGCAGTTGGACTAGCGGGAGATCGGAGACCCAGTACTTC. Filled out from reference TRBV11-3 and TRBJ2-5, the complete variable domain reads EAGVVQSPRYKIIEKKQPVAFWCNPISGHNTLYWYLQNLGQGPELLIRYENEEAVDDSQLPKDRFSAERLKGVDSTLKIQPAELGDSAVYLCASSWTSGRSETQYFGPGTRLLVL.

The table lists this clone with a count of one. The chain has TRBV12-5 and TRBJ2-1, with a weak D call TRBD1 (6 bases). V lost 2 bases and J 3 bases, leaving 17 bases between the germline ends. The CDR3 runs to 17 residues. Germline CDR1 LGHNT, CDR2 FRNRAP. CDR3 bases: TGTGCTAGTGGTTTGACTCAGGGGCTTAATCACTACAATGAGCAGTTCTTC. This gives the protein CASGLTQGLNHYNEQFF.

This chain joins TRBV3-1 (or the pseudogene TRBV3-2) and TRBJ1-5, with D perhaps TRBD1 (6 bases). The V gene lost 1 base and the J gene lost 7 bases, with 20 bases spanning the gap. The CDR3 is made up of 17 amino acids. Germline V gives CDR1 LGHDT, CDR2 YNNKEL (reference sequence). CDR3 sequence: CASSQGVWGRLDQPQHF. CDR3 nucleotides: TGTGCCAGCAGCCAAGGAGTGTGGGGGCGATTGGACCAGCCCCAGCATTTT.

CDR3 bases: TGTGCCAGCCTGAGACAGACATCGCAAGAGACCCAGTACTTC. This sequence encodes CASLRQTSQETQYF. The chain has TRBV7-9 and TRBJ2-5; weak D call: TRBD1 (5 bases). V was shortened by 8 bases and J by 2 bases, with 15 bases between the two germline ends. The CDR3 covers 14 residues. From germline, CDR1 is SEHNR and CDR2 FQNEAQ (reference sequence).

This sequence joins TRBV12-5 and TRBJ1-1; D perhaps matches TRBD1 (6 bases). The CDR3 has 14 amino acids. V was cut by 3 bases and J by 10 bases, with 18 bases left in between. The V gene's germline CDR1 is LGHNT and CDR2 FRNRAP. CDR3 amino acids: CASGFRQVKWLAFF. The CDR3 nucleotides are TGTGCTAGTGGTTTCCGACAGGTCAAGTGGTTAGCTTTCTTT. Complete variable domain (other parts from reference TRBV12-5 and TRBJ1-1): DARVTQTPRHKVTEMGQEVTMRCQPILGHNTVFWYRQTMMQGLELLAYFRNRAPLDDSGMPKDRFSAEMPDATLATLKIQPSEPRDSAVYFCASGFRQVKWLAFFGQGTRLTVV.

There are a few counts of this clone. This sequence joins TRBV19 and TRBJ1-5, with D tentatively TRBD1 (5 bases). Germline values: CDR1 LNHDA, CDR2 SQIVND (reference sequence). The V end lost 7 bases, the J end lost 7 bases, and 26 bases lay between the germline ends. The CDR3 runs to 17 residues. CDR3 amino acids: CASTSDGGFPRGQPQHF. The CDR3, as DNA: TGTGCCAGTACCTCAGACGGAGGATTCCCTAGGGGCCAGCCCCAGCATTTT.

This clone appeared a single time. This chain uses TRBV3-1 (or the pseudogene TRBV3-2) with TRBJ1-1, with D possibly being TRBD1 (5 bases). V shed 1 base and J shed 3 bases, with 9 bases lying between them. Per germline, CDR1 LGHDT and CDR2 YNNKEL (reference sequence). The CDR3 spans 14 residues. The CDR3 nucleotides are TGTGCCAGCAGCCAAGCAGGGACGGACACTGAAGCTTTCTTT. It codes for CASSQAGTDTEAFF.

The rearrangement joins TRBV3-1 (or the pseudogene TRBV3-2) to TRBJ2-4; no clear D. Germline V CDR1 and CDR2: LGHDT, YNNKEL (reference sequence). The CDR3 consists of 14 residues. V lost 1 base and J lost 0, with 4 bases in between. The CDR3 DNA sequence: TGTGCCAGCAGCCAAGGGCTAGCCAAAAACATTCAGTACTTC. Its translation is CASSQGLAKNIQYF.

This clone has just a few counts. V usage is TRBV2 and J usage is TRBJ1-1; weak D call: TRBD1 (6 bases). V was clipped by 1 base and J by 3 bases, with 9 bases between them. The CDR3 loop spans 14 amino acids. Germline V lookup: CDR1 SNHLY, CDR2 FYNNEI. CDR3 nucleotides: TGTGCCAGCAGTGAAGTTTCAGGGGACACTGAAGCTTTCTTT. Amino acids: CASSEVSGDTEAFF.

The CDR3 nucleotides are TGTGCCAGCAGGGGGGACAGTACTCAGCCCCAGCATTTT. Translating gives CASRGDSTQPQHF. J is TRBJ1-5 and V is TRBV2; TRBD1 matches 7 bases. With V trimmed by 6 bases and J by 6 bases, 5 bases remained unmatched. The CDR3 has 13 residues. Germline values: CDR1 SNHLY, CDR2 FYNNEI.

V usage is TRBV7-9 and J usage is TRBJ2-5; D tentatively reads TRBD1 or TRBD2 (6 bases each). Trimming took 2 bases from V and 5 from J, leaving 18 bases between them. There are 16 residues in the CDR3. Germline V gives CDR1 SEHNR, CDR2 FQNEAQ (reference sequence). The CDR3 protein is CASSLRDNPGGETQYF. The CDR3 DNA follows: TGTGCCAGCAGCTTAAGGGACAATCCCGGAGGGGAGACCCAGTACTTC.

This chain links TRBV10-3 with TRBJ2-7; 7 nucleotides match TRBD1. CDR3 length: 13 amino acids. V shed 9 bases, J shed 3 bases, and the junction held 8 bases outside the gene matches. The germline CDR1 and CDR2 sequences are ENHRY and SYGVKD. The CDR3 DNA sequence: TGTGCCATTACACAGGGGATCGGCTACGAGCAGTACTTC. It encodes CAITQGIGYEQYF.

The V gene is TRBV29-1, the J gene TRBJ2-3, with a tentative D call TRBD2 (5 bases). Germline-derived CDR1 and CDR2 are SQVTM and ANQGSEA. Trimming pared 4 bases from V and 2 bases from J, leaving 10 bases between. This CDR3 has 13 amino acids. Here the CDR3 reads CSVVGGLTDTQYF. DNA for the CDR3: TGCAGCGTTGTTGGCGGACTCACAGATACGCAGTATTTT.

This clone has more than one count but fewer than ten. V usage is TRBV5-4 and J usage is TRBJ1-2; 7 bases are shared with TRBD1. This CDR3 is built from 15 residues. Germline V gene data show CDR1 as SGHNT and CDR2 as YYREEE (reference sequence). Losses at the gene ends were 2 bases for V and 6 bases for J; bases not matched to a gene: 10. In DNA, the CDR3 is TGTGCCAGCAGCTTCCTAGACAGGGCCCTGGATGGCTACACCTTC. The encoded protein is CASSFLDRALDGYTF. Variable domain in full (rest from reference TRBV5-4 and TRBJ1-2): ETGVTQSPTHLIKTRGQQVTLRCSSQSGHNTVSWYQQALGQGPQFIFQYYREEENGRGNFPPRFSGLQFPNYSSELNVNALELDDSALYLCASSFLDRALDGYTFGSGTRLTVV.

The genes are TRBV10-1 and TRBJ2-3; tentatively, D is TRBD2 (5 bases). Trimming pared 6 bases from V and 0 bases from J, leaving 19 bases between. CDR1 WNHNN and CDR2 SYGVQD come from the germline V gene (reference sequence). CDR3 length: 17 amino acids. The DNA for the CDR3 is TGCGCCAGCAGCAGTGAGATCGGAGGTCGGAGCACAGATACGCAGTATTTT. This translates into CASSSEIGGRSTDTQYF.

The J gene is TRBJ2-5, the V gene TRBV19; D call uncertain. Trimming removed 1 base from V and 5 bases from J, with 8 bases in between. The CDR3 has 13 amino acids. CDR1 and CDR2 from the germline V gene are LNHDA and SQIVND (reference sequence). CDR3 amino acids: CASSIGPWETQYF. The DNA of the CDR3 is TGTGCCAGTAGTATAGGACCTTGGGAGACCCAGTACTTC.